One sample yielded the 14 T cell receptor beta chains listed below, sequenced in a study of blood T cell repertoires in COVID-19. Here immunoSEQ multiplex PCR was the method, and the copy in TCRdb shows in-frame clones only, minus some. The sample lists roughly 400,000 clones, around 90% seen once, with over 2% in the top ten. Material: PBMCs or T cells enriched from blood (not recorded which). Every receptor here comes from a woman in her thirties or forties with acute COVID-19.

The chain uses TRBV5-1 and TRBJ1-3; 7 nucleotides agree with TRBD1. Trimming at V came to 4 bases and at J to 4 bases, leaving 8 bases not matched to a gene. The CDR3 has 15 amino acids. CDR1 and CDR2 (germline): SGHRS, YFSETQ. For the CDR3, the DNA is TGCGCCAGCAGCCTGGATACAGGGGCGGGAAACACCATATATTTT. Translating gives CASSLDTGAGNTIYF.

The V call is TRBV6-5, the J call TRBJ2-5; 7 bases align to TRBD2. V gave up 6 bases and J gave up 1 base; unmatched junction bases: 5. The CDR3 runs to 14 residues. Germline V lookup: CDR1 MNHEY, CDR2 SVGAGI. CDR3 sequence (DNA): TGTGCCAGCAGCCGGGGAGGGGTCCAAGAGACCCAGTACTTC. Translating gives CASSRGGVQETQYF.

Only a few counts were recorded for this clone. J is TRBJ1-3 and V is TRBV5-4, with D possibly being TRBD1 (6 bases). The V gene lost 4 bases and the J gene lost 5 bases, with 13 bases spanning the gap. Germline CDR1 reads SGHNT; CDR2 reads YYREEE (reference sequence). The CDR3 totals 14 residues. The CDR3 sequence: CASSPSTGRNTIYF. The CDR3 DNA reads TGTGCCAGCAGCCCTTCGACAGGACGAAACACCATATATTTT.

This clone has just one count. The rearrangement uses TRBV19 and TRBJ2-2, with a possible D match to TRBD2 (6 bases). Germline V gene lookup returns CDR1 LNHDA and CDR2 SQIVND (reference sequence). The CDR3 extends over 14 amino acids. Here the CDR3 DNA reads TGTGCGAGTGGTCCGGGGGCGAACACCGGGGAGCTGTTTTTT. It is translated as CASGPGANTGELFF. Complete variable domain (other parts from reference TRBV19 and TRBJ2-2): DGGITQSPKYLFRKEGQNVTLSCEQNLNHDAMYWYRQDPGQGLRLIYYSQIVNDFQKGDIAEGYSVSREKKESFPLTVTSAQKNPTAFYLCASGPGANTGELFFGEGSRLTVL.

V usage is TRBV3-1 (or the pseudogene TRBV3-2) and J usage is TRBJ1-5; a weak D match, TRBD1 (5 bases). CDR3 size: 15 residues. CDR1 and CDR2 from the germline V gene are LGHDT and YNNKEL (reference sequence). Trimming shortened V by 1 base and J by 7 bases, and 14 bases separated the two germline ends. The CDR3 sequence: CASSQGPDSNQPQHF. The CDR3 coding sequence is TGTGCCAGCAGCCAAGGACCCGACAGTAACCAGCCCCAGCATTTT.

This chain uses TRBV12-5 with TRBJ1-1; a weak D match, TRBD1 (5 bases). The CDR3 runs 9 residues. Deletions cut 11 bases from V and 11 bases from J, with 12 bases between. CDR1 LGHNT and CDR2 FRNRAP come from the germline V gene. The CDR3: CAHPPGAFF. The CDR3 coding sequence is TGTGCTCATCCCCCAGGGGCTTTCTTT.

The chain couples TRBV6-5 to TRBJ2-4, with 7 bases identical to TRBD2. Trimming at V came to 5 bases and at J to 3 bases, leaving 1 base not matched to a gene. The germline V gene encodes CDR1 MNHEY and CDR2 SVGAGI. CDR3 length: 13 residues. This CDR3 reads CASSRGDKNIQYF. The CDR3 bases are TGTGCCAGCAGTCGGGGGGACAAAAACATTCAGTACTTC.

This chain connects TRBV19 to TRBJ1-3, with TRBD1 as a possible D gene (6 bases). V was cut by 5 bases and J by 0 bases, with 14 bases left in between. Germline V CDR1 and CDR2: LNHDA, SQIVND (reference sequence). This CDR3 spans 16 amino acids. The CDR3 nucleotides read TGTGCCAGTAGTCCAAGCCGGGACAACTCTGGAAACACCATATATTTT. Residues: CASSPSRDNSGNTIYF.

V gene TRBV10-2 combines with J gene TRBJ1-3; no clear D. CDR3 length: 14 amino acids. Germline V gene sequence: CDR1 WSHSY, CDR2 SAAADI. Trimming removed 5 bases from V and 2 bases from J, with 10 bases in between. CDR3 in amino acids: CASSSWGAGNTIYF. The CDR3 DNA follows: TGCGCCAGCAGTTCTTGGGGAGCTGGAAACACCATATATTTT.

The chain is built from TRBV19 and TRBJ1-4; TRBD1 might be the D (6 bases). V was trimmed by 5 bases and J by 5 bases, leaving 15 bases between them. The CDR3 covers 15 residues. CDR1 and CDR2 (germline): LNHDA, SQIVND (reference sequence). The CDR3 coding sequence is TGTGCCAGTAGTGCTTGGACAGCGGGGAATGAAAAACTGTTTTTT. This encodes CASSAWTAGNEKLFF.

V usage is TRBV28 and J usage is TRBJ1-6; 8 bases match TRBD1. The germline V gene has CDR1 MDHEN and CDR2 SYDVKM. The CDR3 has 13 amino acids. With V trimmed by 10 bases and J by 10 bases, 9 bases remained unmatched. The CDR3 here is CAKQGRGRSPLHF. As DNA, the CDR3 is TGTGCCAAACAGGGCAGGGGGCGATCACCCCTCCACTTT. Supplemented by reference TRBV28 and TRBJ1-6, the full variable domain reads DVKVTQSSRYLVKRTGEKVFLECVQDMDHENMFWYRQDPGLGLRLIYFSYDVKMKEKGDIPEGYSVSREKKERFSLILESASTNQTSMYLCAKQGRGRSPLHFGNGTRLTVT.

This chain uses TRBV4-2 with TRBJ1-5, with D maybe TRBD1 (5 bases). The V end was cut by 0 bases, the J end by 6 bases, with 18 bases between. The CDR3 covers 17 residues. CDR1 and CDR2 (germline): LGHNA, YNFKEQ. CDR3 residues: CASSQDASGFTGQPQHF. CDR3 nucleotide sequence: TGTGCCAGCAGCCAAGATGCGTCAGGGTTCACGGGTCAGCCCCAGCATTTT.

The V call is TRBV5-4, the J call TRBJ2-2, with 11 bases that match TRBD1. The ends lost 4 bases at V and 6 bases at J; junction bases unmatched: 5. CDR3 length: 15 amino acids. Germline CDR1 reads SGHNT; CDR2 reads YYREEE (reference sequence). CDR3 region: CASSMDRGQAGELFF. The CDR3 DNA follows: TGTGCCAGCAGCATGGACAGGGGGCAAGCCGGGGAGCTGTTTTTT.

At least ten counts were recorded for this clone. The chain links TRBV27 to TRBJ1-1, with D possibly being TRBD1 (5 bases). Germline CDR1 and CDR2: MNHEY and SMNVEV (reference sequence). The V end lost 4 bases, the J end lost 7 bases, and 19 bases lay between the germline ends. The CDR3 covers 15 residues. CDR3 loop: CASSSRPVAGGEAFF. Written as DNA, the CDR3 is TGTGCCAGCAGTTCCCGCCCCGTCGCGGGGGGTGAAGCTTTCTTT.